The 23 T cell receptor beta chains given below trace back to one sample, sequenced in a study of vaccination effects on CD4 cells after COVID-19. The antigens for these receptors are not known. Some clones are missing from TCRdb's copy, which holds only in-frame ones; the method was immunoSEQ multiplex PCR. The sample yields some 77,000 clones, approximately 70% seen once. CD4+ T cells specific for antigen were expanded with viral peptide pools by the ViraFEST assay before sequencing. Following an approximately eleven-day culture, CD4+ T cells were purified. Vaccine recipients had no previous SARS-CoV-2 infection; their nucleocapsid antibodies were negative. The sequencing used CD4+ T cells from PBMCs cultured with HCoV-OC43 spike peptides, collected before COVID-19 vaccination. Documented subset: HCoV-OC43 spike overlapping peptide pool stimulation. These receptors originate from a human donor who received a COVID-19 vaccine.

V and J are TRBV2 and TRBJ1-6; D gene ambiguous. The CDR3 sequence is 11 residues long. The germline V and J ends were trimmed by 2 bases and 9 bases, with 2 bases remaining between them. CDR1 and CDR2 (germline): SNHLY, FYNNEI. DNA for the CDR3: TGTGCCAGCAGTGAAAGTTCACCCCTCCACTTT. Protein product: CASSESSPLHF.

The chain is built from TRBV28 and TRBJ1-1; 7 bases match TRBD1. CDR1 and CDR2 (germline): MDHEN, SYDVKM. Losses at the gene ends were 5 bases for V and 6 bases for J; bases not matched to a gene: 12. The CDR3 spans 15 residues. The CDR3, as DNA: TGTGCCAGCAGTATCCCCCACAGGGGTGGGGCTGAAGCTTTCTTT. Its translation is CASSIPHRGGAEAFF.

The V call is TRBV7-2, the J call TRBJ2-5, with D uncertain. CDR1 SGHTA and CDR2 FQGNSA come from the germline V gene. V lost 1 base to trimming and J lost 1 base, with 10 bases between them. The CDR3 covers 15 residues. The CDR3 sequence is CASSLGFWGQETQYF. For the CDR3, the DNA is TGTGCCAGCAGCTTAGGCTTCTGGGGCCAAGAGACCCAGTACTTC.

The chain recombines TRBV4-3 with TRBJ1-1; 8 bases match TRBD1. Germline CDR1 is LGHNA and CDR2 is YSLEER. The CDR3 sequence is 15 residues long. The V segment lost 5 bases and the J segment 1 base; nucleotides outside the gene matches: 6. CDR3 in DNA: TGCGCCAGCAGCGATATACAGGGGGGGAACACTGAAGCTTTCTTT. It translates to CASSDIQGGNTEAFF.

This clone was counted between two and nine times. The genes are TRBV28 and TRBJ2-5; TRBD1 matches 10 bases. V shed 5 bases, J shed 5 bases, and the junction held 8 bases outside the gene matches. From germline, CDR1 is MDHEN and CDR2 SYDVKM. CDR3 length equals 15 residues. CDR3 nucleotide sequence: TGTGCCAGCAGTCGACAGGGGGCGCAGGAGGAGACCCAGTACTTC. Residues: CASSRQGAQEETQYF.

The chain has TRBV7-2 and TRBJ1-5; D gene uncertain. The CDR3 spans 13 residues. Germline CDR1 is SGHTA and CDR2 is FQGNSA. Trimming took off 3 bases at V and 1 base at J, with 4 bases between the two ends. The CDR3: CASSFRSNQPQHF. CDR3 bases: TGTGCCAGCAGCTTTAGAAGCAATCAGCCCCAGCATTTT.

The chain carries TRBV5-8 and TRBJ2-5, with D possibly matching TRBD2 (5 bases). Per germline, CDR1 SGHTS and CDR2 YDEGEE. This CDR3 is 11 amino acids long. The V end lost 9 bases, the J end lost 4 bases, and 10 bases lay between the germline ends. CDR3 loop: CATRTVETQYF. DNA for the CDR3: TGTGCCACCCGGACTGTAGAGACCCAGTACTTC.

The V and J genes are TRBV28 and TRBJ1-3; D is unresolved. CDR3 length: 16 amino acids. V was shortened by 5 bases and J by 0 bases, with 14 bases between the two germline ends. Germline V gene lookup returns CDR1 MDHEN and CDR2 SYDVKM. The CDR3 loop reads CASSPHPFPSGNTIYF. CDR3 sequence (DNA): TGTGCCAGCAGTCCACATCCGTTCCCCTCTGGAAACACCATATATTTT.

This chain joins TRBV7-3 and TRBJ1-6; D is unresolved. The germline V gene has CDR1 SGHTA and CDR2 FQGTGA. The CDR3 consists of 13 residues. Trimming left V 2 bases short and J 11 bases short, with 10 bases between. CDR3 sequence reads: CASSLSVMAPLHF. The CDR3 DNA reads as TGTGCCAGCAGCTTATCCGTCATGGCACCCCTCCACTTT. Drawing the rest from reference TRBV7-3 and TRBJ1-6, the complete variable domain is GAGVSQTPSNKVTEKGKYVELRCDPISGHTALYWYRQSLGQGPEFLIYFQGTGAADDSGLPNDRFFAVRPEGSVSTLKIQRTERGDSAVYLCASSLSVMAPLHFGNGTRLTVT.

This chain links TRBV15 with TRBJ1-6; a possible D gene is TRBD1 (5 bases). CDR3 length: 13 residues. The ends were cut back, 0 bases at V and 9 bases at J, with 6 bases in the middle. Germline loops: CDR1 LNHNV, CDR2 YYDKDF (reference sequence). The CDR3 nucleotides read TGTGCCACCAGCAGAGACAGGGCTTCACCCCTCCACTTT. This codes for CATSRDRASPLHF.

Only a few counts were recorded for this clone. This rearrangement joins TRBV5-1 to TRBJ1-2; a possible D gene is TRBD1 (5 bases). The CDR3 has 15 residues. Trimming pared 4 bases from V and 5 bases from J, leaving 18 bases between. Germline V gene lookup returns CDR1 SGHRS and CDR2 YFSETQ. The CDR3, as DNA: TGCGCCAGCAGCCCAATACCGGACAACGATTATGGCTACACCTTC. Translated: CASSPIPDNDYGYTF.

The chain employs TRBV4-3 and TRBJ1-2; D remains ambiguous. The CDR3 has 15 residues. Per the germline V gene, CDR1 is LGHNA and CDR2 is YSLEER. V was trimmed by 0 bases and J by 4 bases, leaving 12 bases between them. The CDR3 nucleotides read TGCGCCAGCAGCCAAGATCGGGCGGGGTTCTATGGCTACACCTTC. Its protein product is CASSQDRAGFYGYTF.

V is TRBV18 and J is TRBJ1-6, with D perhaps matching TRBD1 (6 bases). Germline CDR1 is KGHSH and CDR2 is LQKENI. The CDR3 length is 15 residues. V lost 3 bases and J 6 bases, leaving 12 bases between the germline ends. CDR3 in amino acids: CASSPSGQINSPLHF. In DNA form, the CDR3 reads TGTGCCAGCTCACCCTCGGGACAAATTAATTCACCCCTCCACTTT.

The DNA of the CDR3 is TGTGCCAGCAGTTTACGGGGGAACACCGGGGAGCTGTTTTTT. This gives the protein CASSLRGNTGELFF. The V gene is TRBV27, the J gene TRBJ2-2; perhaps TRBD2 as D (5 bases). Germline lookup yields CDR1 MNHEY and CDR2 SMNVEV (reference sequence). Trimming removed 2 bases from V and 1 base from J, with 5 bases in between. The length of the CDR3 is 14 residues.

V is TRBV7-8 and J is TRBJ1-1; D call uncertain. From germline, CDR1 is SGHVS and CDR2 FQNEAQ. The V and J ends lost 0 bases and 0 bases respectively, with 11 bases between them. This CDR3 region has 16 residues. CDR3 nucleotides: TGTGCCAGCAGCTTAGCGTACTCAAGCCTGAACACTGAAGCTTTCTTT. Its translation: CASSLAYSSLNTEAFF.

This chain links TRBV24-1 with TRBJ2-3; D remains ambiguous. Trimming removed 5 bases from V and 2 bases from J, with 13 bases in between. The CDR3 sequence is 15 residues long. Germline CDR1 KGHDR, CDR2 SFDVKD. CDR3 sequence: CATSGRNTLTDTQYF. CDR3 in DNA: TGTGCCACCAGTGGTCGGAACACGCTCACAGATACGCAGTATTTT.

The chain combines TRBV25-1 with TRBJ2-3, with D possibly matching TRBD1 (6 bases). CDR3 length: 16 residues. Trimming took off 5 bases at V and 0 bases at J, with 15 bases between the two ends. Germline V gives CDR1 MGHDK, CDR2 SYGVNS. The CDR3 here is CASSTGTGASTDTQYF. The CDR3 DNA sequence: TGTGCCAGCAGTACAGGGACCGGGGCGAGCACAGATACGCAGTATTTT. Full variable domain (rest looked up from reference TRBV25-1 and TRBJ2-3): EADIYQTPRYLVIGTGKKITLECSQTMGHDKMYWYQQDPGMELHLIHYSYGVNSTEKGDLSSESTVSRIRTEHFPLTLESARPSHTSQYLCASSTGTGASTDTQYFGPGTRLTVL.

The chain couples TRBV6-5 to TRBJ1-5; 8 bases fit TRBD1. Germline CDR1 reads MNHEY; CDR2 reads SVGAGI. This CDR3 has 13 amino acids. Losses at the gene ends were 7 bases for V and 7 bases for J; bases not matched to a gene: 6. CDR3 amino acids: CASTTGGVQPQHF. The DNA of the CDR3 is TGTGCCAGCACCACAGGGGGGGTCCAGCCCCAGCATTTT.

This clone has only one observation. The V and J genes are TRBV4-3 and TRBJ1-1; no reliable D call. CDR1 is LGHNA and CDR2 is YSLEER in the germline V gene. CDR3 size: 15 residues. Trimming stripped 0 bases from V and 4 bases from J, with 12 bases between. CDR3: CASSQDRWVSTEAFF. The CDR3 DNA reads TGCGCCAGCAGCCAAGATAGGTGGGTGAGCACTGAAGCTTTCTTT.

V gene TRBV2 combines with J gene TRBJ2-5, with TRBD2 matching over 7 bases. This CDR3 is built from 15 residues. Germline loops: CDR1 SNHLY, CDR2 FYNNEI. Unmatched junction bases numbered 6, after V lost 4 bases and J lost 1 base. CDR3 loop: CASSGGGPRQETQYF. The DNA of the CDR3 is TGTGCCAGCAGTGGCGGGGGACCTCGCCAAGAGACCCAGTACTTC.

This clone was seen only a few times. CDR3 region: CASSTDMRSPLHF. DNA of the CDR3: TGCGCCAGCAGCACCGACATGCGTTCACCCCTCCACTTT. V is TRBV5-1 and J is TRBJ1-6; no firm D call. Trimming removed 4 bases from V and 9 bases from J, with 11 bases in between. Germline V gene sequence: CDR1 SGHRS, CDR2 YFSETQ. This CDR3 is built from 13 residues. The entire variable domain, with the rest obtained from reference TRBV5-1 and TRBJ1-6, is as follows: KAGVTQTPRYLIKTRGQQVTLSCSPISGHRSVSWYQQTPGQGLQFLFEYFSETQRNKGNFPGRFSGRQFSNSRSEMNVSTLELGDSALYLCASSTDMRSPLHFGNGTRLTVT.

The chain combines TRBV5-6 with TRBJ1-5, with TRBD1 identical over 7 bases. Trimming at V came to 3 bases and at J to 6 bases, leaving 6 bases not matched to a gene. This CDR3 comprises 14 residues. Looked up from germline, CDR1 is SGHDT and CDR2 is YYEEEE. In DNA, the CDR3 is TGTGCCAGCAGCTCCGACAGGGCCGGTCAGCCCCAGCATTTT. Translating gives CASSSDRAGQPQHF. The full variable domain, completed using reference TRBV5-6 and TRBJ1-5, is DAGVTQSPTHLIKTRGQQVTLRCSPKSGHDTVSWYQQALGQGPQFIFQYYEEEERQRGNFPDRFSGHQFPNYSSELNVNALLLGDSALYLCASSSDRAGQPQHFGDGTRLSIL.

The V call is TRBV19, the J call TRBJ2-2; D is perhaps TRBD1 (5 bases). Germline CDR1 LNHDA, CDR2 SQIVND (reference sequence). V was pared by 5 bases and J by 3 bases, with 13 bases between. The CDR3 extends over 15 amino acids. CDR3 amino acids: CASSQGPGDTGELFF. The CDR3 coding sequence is TGTGCCAGTAGTCAGGGCCCTGGGGACACCGGGGAGCTGTTTTTT.